The clone carrying this TCR beta chain was seen a handful of times. Antigen specificity is unknown. This specimen comes from a study of T cell responses to AZD1222 COVID-19 vaccine. Study results and caveats: Donors were mostly white British, more females; clonal diversity possibly underestimated.

Profiling relied on immunoSEQ multiplex PCR, and the TCRdb table lists in-frame clones only, not all of them. The data contain tens of thousands of clones, approximately 89% of them seen just once; the ten biggest clones take up 14% to 15%. This TCR was sampled from an adult in good health. Sequenced here: peripheral blood, sampled on day 0 of AZD1222 vaccination.

The CDR3 region is CASSSLAGGPGEQYF. The CDR3 DNA reads TGTGCCAGCAGCTCACTAGCGGGAGGGCCGGGGGAGCAGTACTTC. The rearrangement uses TRBV7-9 and TRBJ2-7, with 13 bases identical to TRBD2. CDR3 size: 15 residues. V trimming: 4 bases; J trimming: 7 bases; junction bases outside the gene matches: 7. Germline-derived CDR1 and CDR2 are SEHNR and FQNEAQ (reference sequence).